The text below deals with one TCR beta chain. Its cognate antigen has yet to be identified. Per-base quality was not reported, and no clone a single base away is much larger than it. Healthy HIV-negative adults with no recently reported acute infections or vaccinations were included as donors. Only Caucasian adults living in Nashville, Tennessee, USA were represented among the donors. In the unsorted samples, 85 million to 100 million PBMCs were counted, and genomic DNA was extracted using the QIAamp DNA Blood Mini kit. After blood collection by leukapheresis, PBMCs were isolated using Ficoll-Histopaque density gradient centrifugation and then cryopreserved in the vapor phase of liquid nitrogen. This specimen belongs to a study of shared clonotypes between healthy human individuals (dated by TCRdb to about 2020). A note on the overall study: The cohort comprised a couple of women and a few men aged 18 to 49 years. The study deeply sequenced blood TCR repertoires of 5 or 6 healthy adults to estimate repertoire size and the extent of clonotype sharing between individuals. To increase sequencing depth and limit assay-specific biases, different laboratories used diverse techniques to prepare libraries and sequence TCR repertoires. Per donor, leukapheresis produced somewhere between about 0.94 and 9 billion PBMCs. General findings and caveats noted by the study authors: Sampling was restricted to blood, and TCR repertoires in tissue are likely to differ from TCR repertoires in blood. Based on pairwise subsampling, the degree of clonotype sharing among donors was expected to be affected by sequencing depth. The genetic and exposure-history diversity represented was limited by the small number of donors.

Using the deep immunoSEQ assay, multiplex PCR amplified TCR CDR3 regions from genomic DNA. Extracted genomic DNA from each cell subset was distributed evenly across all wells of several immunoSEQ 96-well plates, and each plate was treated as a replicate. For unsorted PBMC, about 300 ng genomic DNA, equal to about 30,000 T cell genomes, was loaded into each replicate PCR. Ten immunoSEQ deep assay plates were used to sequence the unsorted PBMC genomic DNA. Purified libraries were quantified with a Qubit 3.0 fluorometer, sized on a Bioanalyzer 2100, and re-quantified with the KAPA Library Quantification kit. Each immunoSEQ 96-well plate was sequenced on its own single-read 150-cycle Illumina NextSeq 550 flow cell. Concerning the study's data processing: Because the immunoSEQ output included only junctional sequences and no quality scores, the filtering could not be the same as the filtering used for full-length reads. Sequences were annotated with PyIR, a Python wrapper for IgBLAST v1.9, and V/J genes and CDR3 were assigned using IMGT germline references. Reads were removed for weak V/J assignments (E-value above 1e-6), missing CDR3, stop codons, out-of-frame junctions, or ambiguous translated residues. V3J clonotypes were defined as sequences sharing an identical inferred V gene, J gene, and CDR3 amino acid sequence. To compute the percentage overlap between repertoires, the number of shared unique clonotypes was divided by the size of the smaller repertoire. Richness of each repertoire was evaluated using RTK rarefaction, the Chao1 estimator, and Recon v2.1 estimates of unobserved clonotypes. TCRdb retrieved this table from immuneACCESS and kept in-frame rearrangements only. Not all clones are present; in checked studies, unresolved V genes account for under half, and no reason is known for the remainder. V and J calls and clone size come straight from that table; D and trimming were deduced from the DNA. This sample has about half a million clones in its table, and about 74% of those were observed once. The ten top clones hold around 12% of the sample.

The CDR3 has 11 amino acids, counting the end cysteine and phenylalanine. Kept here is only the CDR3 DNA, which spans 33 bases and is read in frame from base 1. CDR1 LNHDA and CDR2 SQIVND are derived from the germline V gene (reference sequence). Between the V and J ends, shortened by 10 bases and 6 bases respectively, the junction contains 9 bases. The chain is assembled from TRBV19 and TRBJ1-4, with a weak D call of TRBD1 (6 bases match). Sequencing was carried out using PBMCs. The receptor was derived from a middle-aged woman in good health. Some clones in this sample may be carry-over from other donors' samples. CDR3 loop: CATNRDEKLFF. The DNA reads TGTGCCACCAACAGGGATGAAAAACTGTTTTTT.